This T cell receptor beta chain was found in a study of shared clonotypes between healthy human individuals. General study findings and limits: Among donors, the sharing of clonotypes was expected to be influenced by sequencing depth.

V was pared by 5 bases and J by 8 bases, with 10 bases between. Germline V CDR1 and CDR2: DFQATT, SNEGSKA (reference sequence). This CDR3 has 10 amino acids. Nashville, Tennessee was home to all donors, who were Caucasian adults. It was 300 ng DNA, roughly 30,000 T cell genomes, that went into each replicate PCR of unsorted PBMC. Original data processing: Junction-only sequences without quality scores came from ImmunoSEQ, so filtering differed. The data were produced by immunoSEQ multiplex PCR, yet TCRdb's version contains in-frame clones alone and is incomplete. The V and J calls and clone size are taken from that table; D and trimming were inferred from the DNA. The sample has approximately 500,000 clones; around 80% are singletons. In its sample, this clone was seen once. Its antigen is not known.

The rearrangement uses TRBV20-1 and TRBJ2-7; D gene unclear. Sequences were obtained from PBMCs. The sequence was collected from a woman in her forties in good health. Some clones in this sample may be carry-over from other donors' samples. The CDR3 nucleotides are TGCAGTGCTGGCGAGGATAAGCAGTACTTC. It codes for CSAGEDKQYF.